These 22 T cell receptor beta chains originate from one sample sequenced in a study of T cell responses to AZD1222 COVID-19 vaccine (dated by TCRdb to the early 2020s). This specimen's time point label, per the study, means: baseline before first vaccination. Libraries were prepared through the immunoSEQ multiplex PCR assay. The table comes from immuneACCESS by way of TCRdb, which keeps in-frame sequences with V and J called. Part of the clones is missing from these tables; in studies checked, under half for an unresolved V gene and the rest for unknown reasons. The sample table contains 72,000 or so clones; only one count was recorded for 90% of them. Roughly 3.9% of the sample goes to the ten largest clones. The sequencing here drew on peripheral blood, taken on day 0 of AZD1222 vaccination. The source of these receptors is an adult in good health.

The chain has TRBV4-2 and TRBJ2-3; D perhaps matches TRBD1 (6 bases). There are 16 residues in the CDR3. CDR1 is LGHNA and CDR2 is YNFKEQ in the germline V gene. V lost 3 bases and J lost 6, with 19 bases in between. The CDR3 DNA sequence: TGTGCCAGCAGCCACCGTCAGGGGTTCTCGGGTGATACGCAGTATTTT. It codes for CASSHRQGFSGDTQYF.

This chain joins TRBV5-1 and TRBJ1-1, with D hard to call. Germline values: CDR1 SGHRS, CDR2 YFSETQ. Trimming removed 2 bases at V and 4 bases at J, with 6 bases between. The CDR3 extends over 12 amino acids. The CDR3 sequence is CASSFEGTEAFF. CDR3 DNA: TGCGCCAGCAGCTTCGAGGGCACTGAAGCTTTCTTT.

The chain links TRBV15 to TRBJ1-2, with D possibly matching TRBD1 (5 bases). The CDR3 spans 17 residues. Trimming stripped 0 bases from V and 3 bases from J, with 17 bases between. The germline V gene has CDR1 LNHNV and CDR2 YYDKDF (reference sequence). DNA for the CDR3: TGTGCCACCAGCAGAGATGTGTCCGGGGGGATTGACTATGGCTACACCTTC. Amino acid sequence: CATSRDVSGGIDYGYTF.

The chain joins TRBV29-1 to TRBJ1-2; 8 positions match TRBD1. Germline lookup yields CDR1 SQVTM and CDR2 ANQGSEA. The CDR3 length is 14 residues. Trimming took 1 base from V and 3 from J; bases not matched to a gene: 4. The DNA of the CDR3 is TGCAGCGTTGAAGCCAGGGGGCAGTACTATGGCTACACCTTC. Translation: CSVEARGQYYGYTF.

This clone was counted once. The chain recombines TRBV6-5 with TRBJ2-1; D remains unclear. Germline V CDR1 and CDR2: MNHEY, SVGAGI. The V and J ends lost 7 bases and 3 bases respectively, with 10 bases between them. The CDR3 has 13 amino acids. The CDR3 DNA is TGTGCCAGCACAAGGAGCCTCTACAATGAGCAGTTCTTC. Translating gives CASTRSLYNEQFF.

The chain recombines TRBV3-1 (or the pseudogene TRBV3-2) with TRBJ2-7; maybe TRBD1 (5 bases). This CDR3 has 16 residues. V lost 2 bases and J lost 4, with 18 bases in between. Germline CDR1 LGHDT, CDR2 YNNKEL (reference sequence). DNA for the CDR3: TGTGCCAGCAGCCAATTTAGGTTAAAGGGGCGATACGAGCAGTACTTC. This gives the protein CASSQFRLKGRYEQYF.

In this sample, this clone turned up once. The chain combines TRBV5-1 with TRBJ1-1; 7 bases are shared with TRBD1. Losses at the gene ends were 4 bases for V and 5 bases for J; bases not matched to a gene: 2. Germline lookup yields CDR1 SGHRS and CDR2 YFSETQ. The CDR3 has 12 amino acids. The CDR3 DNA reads TGCGCCAGCAGCCCGGGACAGACTGAAGCTTTCTTT. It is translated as CASSPGQTEAFF.

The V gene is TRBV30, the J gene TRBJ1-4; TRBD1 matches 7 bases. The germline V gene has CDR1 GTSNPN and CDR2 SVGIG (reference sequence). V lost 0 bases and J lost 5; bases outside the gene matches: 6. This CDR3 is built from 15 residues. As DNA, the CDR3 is TGTGCCTGGAGTGTAGGTGTACAGGGGAATGAAAAACTGTTTTTT. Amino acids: CAWSVGVQGNEKLFF.

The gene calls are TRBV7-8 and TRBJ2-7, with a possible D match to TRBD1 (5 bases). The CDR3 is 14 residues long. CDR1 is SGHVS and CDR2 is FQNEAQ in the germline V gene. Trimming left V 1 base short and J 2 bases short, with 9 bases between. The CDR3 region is CASSLGQLTYEQYF. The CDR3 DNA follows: TGTGCCAGCAGCTTAGGACAGCTTACCTACGAGCAGTACTTC.

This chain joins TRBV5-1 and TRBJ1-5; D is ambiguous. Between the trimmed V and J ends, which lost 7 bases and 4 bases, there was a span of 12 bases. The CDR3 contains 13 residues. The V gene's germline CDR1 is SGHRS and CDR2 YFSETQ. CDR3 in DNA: TGCGCCAGCCGGGCAGGAGCTAATCAGCCCCAGCATTTT. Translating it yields CASRAGANQPQHF.

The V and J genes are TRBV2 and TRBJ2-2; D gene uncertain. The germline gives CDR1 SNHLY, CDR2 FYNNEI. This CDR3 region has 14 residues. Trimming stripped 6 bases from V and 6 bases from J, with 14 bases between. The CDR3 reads CASRPGRAPGELFF. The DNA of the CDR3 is TGTGCCAGCAGGCCGGGTCGAGCACCCGGGGAGCTGTTTTTT.

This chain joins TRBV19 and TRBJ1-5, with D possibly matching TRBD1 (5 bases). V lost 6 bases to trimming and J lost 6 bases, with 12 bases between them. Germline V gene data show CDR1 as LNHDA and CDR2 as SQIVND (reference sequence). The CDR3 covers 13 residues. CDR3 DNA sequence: TGTGCCAGTAGCGGTCAGGGAGCTCAGCCCCAGCATTTT. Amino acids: CASSGQGAQPQHF.

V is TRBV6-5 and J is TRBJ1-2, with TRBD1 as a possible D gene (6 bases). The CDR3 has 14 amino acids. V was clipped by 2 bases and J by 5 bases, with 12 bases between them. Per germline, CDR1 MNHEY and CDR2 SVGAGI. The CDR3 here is CASSYVGRGYGYTF. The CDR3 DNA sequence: TGTGCCAGCAGTTACGTCGGGAGGGGGTATGGCTACACCTTC.

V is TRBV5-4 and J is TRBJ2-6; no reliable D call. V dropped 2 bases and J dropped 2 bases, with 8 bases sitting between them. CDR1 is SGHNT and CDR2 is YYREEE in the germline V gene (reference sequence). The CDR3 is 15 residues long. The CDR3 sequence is CASSFQSAGANVLTF. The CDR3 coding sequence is TGTGCCAGCAGCTTCCAATCCGCTGGGGCCAACGTCCTGACTTTC.

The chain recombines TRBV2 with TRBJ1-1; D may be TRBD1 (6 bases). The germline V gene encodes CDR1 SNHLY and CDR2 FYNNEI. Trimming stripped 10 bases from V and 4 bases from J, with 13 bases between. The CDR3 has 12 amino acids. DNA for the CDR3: TGTGCCACGAACAGGGAGAGCACTGAAGCTTTCTTT. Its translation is CATNRESTEAFF.

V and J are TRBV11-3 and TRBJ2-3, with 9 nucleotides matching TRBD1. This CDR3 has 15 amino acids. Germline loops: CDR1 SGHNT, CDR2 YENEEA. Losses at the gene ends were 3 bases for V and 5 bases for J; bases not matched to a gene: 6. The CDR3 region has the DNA TGTGCCAGCAGCTTGGACAGGGGTGCAGAAGATACGCAGTATTTT. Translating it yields CASSLDRGAEDTQYF.

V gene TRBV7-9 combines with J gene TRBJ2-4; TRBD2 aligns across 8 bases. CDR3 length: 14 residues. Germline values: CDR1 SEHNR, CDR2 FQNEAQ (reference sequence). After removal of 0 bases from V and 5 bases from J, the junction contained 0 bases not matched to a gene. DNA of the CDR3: TGTGCCAGCAGCTTAGCAGCGGGAGAAAACATTCAGTACTTC. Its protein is CASSLAAGENIQYF.

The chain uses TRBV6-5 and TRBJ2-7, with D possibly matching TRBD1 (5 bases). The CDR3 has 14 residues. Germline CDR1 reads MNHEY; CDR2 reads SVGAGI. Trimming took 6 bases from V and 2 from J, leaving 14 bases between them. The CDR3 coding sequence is TGTGCCAGCAGCCGCGGACACGGCACCTACGAGCAGTACTTC. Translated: CASSRGHGTYEQYF.

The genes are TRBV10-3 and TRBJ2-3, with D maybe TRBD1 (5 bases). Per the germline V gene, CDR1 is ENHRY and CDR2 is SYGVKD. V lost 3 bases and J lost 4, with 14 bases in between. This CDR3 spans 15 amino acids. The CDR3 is CAISDPQRTSDTQYF. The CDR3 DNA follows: TGTGCCATCAGTGACCCCCAAAGGACATCAGATACGCAGTATTTT.

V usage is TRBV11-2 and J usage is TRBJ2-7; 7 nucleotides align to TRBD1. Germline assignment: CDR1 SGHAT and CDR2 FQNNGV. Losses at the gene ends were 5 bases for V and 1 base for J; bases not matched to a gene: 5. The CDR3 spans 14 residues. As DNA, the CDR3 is TGTGCCAGCAGCACCGGGACAGATTCCTACGAGCAGTACTTC. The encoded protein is CASSTGTDSYEQYF.

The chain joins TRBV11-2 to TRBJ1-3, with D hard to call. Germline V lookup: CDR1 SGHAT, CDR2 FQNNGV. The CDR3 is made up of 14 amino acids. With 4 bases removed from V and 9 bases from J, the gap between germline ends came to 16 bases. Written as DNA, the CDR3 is TGTGCCAGCAGCTCGAGGACGCTTGCTGGCACCATATATTTT. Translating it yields CASSSRTLAGTIYF.

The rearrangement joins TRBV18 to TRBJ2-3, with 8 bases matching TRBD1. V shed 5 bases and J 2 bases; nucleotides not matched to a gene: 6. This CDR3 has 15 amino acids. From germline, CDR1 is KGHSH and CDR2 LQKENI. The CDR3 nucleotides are TGTGCCAGCTCATCGGGACAGGTGATCACAGATACGCAGTATTTT. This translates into CASSSGQVITDTQYF.